This is a list of T cell receptor beta chains from one sample in a study of cytomegalovirus exposure and HLA in healthy donors. Repertoires were generated with immunoSEQ multiplex PCR, while TCRdb's copy carries only in-frame clones and drops some. The sample holds approximately 130,000 clones, roughly 88% seen once. The sequencing sample was made of PBMCs. These receptors were taken from a man in his fifties in good health and CMV-seronegative. CDR3s include the opening cysteine and the closing phenylalanine or tryptophan. The D gene is left open where the match is weak. Clone sizes are given selectively: once, few, many, or a class where the clone is expanded.

J: TRBJ1-2; D: TRBD1; V: TRBV4-1; size: NA; CDR3: CASSHPGQGLPGYGYTF; DNA: TGCGCCAGCAGCCACCCAGGACAGGGGCTGCCTGGCTATGGCTACACCTTC
J: TRBJ1-1; D: TRBD1; V: TRBV14; size: NA; CDR3: CASSQEKGGQSYMNTEAFF; DNA: TGTGCCAGCAGCCAAGAGAAGGGGGGACAGTCCTATATGAACACTGAAGCTTTCTTT
J: TRBJ2-1; D: NA; V: TRBV6-5; size: NA; CDR3: CASSYSGGLNNEQFF; DNA: TGTGCCAGCAGTTATTCGGGGGGCCTTAACAATGAGCAGTTCTTC
J: TRBJ2-5; D: TRBD2; V: TRBV9; size: NA; CDR3: CASSVVGGLAGKETQYF; DNA: TGTGCCAGCAGCGTAGTAGGGGGACTAGCGGGGAAAGAGACCCAGTACTTC
J: TRBJ1-1; D: TRBD1; V: TRBV30; size: NA; CDR3: CAWSGGTAAEAFF; DNA: TGTGCCTGGAGTGGGGGGACAGCGGCTGAAGCTTTCTTT
J: TRBJ1-2; D: TRBD1; V: TRBV5-1; size: NA; CDR3: CASGTGTYGGYGYTF; DNA: TGCGCCAGCGGGACAGGGACGTATGGGGGGTATGGCTACACCTTC
J: TRBJ2-3; D: TRBD2; V: TRBV6-1; size: few; CDR3: CASSGTSGGPDTQYF; DNA: TGTGCCAGCAGTGGGACTAGCGGGGGGCCAGATACGCAGTATTTT
J: TRBJ2-4; D: NA; V: TRBV18; size: few; CDR3: CASSPPRQGGRNIQYF; DNA: TGTGCCAGCTCACCACCTCGACAGGGAGGTAGAAACATTCAGTACTTC
J: TRBJ2-2; D: TRBD2; V: TRBV9; size: once; CDR3: CASSAEGASGGHNTGELFF; DNA: TGTGCCAGCAGCGCAGAGGGGGCTAGCGGGGGCCACAACACCGGGGAGCTGTTTTTT
J: TRBJ1-5; D: NA; V: TRBV15; size: NA; CDR3: CATSRDEGAYQPQHF; DNA: TGTGCCACCAGCAGAGATGAAGGGGCTTATCAGCCCCAGCATTTT
J: TRBJ2-7; D: NA; V: TRBV9; size: NA; CDR3: CASSVYGSEYEQYF; DNA: TGTGCCAGCAGCGTATACGGGTCCGAGTACGAGCAGTACTTC
J: TRBJ2-7; D: TRBD1; V: TRBV19; size: NA; CDR3: CASSMRGSGTGASYEQYF; DNA: TGTGCCAGTAGTATGAGGGGATCCGGGACAGGGGCATCCTACGAGCAGTACTTC
J: TRBJ2-1; D: TRBD2; V: TRBV9; size: once; CDR3: CASSPGGVGEQFF; DNA: TGTGCCAGCAGCCCTGGGGGGGTGGGTGAGCAGTTCTTC
J: TRBJ2-3; D: NA; V: TRBV2; size: once; CDR3: CASSAGRQDTQYF; DNA: TGTGCCAGCAGTGCCGGGAGACAAGATACGCAGTATTTT
J: TRBJ2-2; D: NA; V: TRBV9; size: NA; CDR3: CASSPGSAGELFF; DNA: TGTGCCAGCAGCCCTGGCAGTGCCGGGGAGCTGTTTTTT
J: TRBJ2-3; D: TRBD1; V: TRBV2; size: NA; CDR3: CASSWTGTDTQYF; DNA: TGTGCCAGCAGTTGGACAGGGACAGATACGCAGTATTTT
J: TRBJ1-4; D: NA; V: TRBV6-5; size: NA; CDR3: CASSATGFEKLFF; DNA: TGTGCCAGCAGCGCCACAGGGTTTGAAAAACTGTTTTTT
J: TRBJ1-5; D: NA; V: TRBV5-1; size: NA; CDR3: CASSLEGGRNQPQHF; DNA: TGCGCCAGCAGCTTGGAAGGCGGCCGCAATCAGCCCCAGCATTTT
J: TRBJ2-2; D: TRBD1; V: TRBV7-9; size: NA; CDR3: CASSVTGTVAGELFF; DNA: TGTGCCAGCAGCGTAACCGGGACAGTGGCCGGGGAGCTGTTTTTT
J: TRBJ2-5; D: NA; V: TRBV9; size: NA; CDR3: CASSDPTGIETQYF; DNA: TGTGCCAGCAGCGACCCTACAGGGATAGAGACCCAGTACTTC
J: TRBJ2-2; D: NA; V: TRBV18; size: NA; CDR3: CASSPEQDHTGELFF; DNA: TGTGCCAGCTCACCAGAGCAGGATCACACCGGGGAGCTGTTTTTT
J: TRBJ2-1; D: NA; V: TRBV5-4; size: NA; CDR3: CASSPPLGQQFF; DNA: TGTGCCAGCAGCCCTCCACTAGGTCAGCAGTTCTTC
J: TRBJ2-5; D: TRBD2; V: TRBV18; size: NA; CDR3: CASSPSQMVAGDQETQYF; DNA: TGTGCCAGCTCACCCTCTCAGATGGTAGCGGGGGACCAAGAGACCCAGTACTTC
J: TRBJ2-2; D: TRBD2; V: TRBV9; size: NA; CDR3: CASSVAAGDTGELFF; DNA: TGTGCCAGCAGCGTAGCAGCGGGGGACACCGGGGAGCTGTTTTTT
J: TRBJ2-2; D: NA; V: TRBV5-1; size: NA; CDR3: CASSLERLAITGELFF; DNA: TGCGCCAGCAGCTTGGAACGGCTAGCGATAACCGGGGAGCTGTTTTTT
J: TRBJ1-1; D: TRBD1; V: TRBV19; size: NA; CDR3: CASETGGSTEAFF; DNA: TGTGCCAGCGAGACAGGGGGCAGCACTGAAGCTTTCTTT
J: TRBJ1-1; D: TRBD1; V: TRBV7-2; size: NA; CDR3: CASSLAGGVAEAFF; DNA: TGTGCCAGCAGCTTAGCAGGGGGCGTTGCTGAAGCTTTCTTT
J: TRBJ1-2; D: NA; V: TRBV4-3; size: NA; CDR3: CASSQETANYGYTF; DNA: TGCGCCAGCAGCCAAGAGACAGCTAACTATGGCTACACCTTC
J: TRBJ2-7; D: TRBD1; V: TRBV10-3; size: NA; CDR3: CAISDDRGPNYEQYF; DNA: TGTGCCATCAGTGATGATAGGGGGCCAAACTACGAGCAGTACTTC
J: TRBJ2-3; D: TRBD1; V: TRBV2; size: NA; CDR3: CASSLEAGGDTQYF; DNA: TGTGCCAGCAGTCTGGAGGCAGGGGGAGATACGCAGTATTTT
J: TRBJ2-6; D: NA; V: TRBV9; size: NA; CDR3: CASSVTPSGSGANVLTF; DNA: TGTGCCAGCAGCGTAACCCCCTCGGGCTCTGGGGCCAACGTCCTGACTTTC
J: TRBJ1-1; D: NA; V: TRBV7-2; size: NA; CDR3: CASSRSPQINTEAFF; DNA: TGTGCCAGCAGCCGTTCCCCGCAGATAAACACTGAAGCTTTCTTT
J: TRBJ2-5; D: NA; V: TRBV4-1; size: NA; CDR3: CASSFAVQETQYF; DNA: TGCGCCAGCAGCTTTGCGGTTCAAGAGACCCAGTACTTC
J: TRBJ2-1; D: TRBD2; V: TRBV7-2; size: NA; CDR3: CASSSSGGAYNEQFF; DNA: TGTGCCAGCAGCTCCAGCGGGGGGGCCTACAATGAGCAGTTCTTC
J: TRBJ2-3; D: TRBD2; V: TRBV7-9; size: NA; CDR3: CASSYTSGGADTQYF; DNA: TGTGCCAGCAGCTACACTAGCGGGGGGGCAGATACGCAGTATTTT
J: TRBJ1-4; D: TRBD1; V: TRBV5-5; size: NA; CDR3: CASSPGQLNEKLFF; DNA: TGTGCCAGCAGCCCGGGACAGTTAAATGAAAAACTGTTTTTT
J: TRBJ2-7; D: NA; V: TRBV6-5; size: NA; CDR3: CASRPTGLTYEQYF; DNA: TGTGCCAGCAGGCCGACAGGATTAACCTACGAGCAGTACTTC
J: TRBJ2-1; D: TRBD2; V: TRBV4-3; size: NA; CDR3: CASSQWRGAGLDEQFF; DNA: TGCGCCAGCAGCCAATGGCGGGGGGCCGGGTTGGATGAGCAGTTCTTC
J: TRBJ2-3; D: TRBD2; V: TRBV7-8; size: NA; CDR3: CASSLSGTLDTQYF; DNA: TGTGCCAGCAGCTTAAGCGGGACTCTAGATACGCAGTATTTT
J: TRBJ1-1; D: NA; V: TRBV14; size: once; CDR3: CASSHQPGTEAFF; DNA: TGTGCCAGCAGCCATCAGCCGGGGACTGAAGCTTTCTTT
J: TRBJ2-3; D: NA; V: TRBV11-2; size: NA; CDR3: CASSPAGDTQYF; DNA: TGTGCCAGCAGCCCCGCGGGCGATACGCAGTATTTT
J: TRBJ1-2; D: TRBD1; V: TRBV7-2; size: NA; CDR3: CASSLTGQGYGYTF; DNA: TGTGCCAGCAGCTTAACAGGACAGGGCTATGGCTACACCTTC
J: TRBJ2-6; D: TRBD1; V: TRBV30; size: NA; CDR3: CAWAGTGSNFFSGANVLTF; DNA: TGTGCCTGGGCCGGGACAGGCTCCAATTTCTTCTCTGGGGCCAACGTCCTGACTTTC
J: TRBJ2-7; D: TRBD1; V: TRBV7-2; size: NA; CDR3: CASRRGDRPYYEQYF; DNA: TGTGCCAGCAGACGAGGGGACAGACCCTACTACGAGCAGTACTTC
J: TRBJ2-3; D: NA; V: TRBV4-3; size: NA; CDR3: CASSLEGGGTDTQYF; DNA: TGCGCCAGCAGCCTCGAGGGGGGGGGCACAGATACGCAGTATTTT
J: TRBJ1-5; D: NA; V: TRBV7-2; size: NA; CDR3: CASSFSRSNQPQHF; DNA: TGTGCCAGCAGCTTTTCCAGAAGCAATCAGCCCCAGCATTTT